This TCR beta chain was observed in a study of blood T cell repertoires in COVID-19. Study context: The cDNA or gDNA used as material had been derived from T cells, B-cell-depleted T cells, or PBMCs.

As processed by the authors: Cell counts per sample came from amplifying reference gene primers. Clones were sequenced by immunoSEQ multiplex PCR, and TCRdb holds only the in-frame ones, with some missing. The D gene and trimming were derived from the DNA, and the V and J assignments and clone size from that table. Of 250,000 to 300,000 clones listed, around 87% are singletons. Germline V gives CDR1 SGDLS, CDR2 YYNGEE. The CDR3 consists of 12 residues. Deletions cut 4 bases from V and 3 bases from J, with 8 bases between. The chain carries TRBV9 and TRBJ2-7; D is unresolved. The TCR was taken from a man aged 18 to 30 with active or convalescent COVID-19. Sequencing was performed on peripheral blood. The CDR3 DNA follows: TGTGCCAGCAGCACCCCCGGCTACGAGCAGTACTTC. Amino acids: CASSTPGYEQYF.